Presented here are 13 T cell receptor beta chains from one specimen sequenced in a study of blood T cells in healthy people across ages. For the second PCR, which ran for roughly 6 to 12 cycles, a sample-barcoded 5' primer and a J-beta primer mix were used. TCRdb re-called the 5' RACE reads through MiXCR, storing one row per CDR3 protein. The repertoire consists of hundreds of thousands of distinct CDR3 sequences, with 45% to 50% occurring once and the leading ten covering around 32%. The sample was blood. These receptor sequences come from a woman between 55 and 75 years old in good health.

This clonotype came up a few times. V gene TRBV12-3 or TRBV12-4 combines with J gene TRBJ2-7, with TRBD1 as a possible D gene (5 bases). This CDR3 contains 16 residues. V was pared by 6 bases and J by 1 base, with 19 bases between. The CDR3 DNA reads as TGTGCCAGCAGCCTTAGGGGCGAATCCCGATCCTACGAGCAGTACTTC. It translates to CASSLRGESRSYEQYF.

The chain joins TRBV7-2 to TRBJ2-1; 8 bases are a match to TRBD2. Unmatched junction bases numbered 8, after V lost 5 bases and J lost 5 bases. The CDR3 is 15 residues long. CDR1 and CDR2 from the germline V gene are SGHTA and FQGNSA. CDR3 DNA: TGTGCCAGCAGCCCCCGGGGTAGCGGGAACAATGAGCAGTTCTTC. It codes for CASSPRGSGNNEQFF.

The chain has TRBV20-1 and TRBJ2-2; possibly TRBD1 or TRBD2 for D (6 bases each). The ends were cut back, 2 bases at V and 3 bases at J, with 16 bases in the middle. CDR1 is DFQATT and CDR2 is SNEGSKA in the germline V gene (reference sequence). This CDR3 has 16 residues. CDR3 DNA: TGCAGTGCTAGAAACCAAGTGGGGGGCGACACCGGGGAGCTGTTTTTT. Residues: CSARNQVGGDTGELFF.

The CDR3 protein is CASTNDGPGGSYEQYF. CDR3 DNA sequence: TGTGCCAGCACCAACGACGGGCCCGGGGGCTCCTACGAGCAGTACTTC. V and J are TRBV28 and TRBJ2-7, with D perhaps matching TRBD2 (6 bases). V lost 7 bases, J lost 0 bases, and 19 bases lay in between. CDR3 length: 16 amino acids. The germline CDR1 and CDR2 sequences are MDHEN and SYDVKM. The variable domain in full, with the rest retrieved from reference TRBV28 and TRBJ2-7, is DVKVTQSSRYLVKRTGEKVFLECVQDMDHENMFWYRQDPGLGLRLIYFSYDVKMKEKGDIPEGYSVSREKKERFSLILESASTNQTSMYLCASTNDGPGGSYEQYFGPGTRLTVT.

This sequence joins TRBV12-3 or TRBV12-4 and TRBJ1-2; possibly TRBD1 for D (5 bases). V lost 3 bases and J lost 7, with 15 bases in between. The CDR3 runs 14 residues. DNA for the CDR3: TGTGCCAGCAGTTTTCTTTCCAGGGTTGGTGGCTACACCTTC. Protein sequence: CASSFLSRVGGYTF.

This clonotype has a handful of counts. The DNA for the CDR3 is TGCGCCAGCAGCCCATTGGGCACAGATACGCAGTATTTT. It codes for CASSPLGTDTQYF. This rearrangement joins TRBV5-1 to TRBJ2-3; D remains ambiguous. The CDR3 is 13 residues long. The ends were cut back, 4 bases at V and 1 base at J, with 7 bases in the middle. Germline CDR1 reads SGHRS; CDR2 reads YFSETQ.

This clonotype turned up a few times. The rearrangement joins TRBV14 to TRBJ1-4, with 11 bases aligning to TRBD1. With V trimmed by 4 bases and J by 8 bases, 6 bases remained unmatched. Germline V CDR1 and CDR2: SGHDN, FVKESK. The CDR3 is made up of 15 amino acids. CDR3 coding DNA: TGTGCCAGCAGCCTCCGGGACAGGGGGGACGAAAAACTGTTTTTT. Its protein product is CASSLRDRGDEKLFF.

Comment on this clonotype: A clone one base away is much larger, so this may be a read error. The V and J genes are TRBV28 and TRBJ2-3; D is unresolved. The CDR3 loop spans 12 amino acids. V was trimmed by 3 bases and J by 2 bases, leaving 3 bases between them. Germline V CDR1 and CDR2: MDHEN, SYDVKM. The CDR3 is CASSFPTDTQYF. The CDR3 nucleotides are TGTGCCAGCAGTTTTCCCACAGATACGCAGTATTTT.

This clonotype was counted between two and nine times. This CDR3 reads CASSQVRAEEGNEQFF. The CDR3 DNA is TGTGCCAGCAGCCAAGTACGAGCGGAGGAAGGAAATGAGCAGTTCTTC. The rearrangement links TRBV4-2 to TRBJ2-1; the D gene is possibly TRBD2 (5 bases). CDR1 is LGHNA, CDR2 YNFKEQ, per germline. This CDR3 is built from 16 residues. The germline V and J ends were trimmed by 1 base and 7 bases, with 17 bases remaining between them.

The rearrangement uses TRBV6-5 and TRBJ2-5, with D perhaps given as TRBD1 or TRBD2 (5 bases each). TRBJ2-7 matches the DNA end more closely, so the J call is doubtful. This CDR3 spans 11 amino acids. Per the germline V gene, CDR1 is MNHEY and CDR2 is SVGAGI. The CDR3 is CASSTRGEQYF. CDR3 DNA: TGTGCCAGCAGTACGAGGGGCGAGCAGTACTTC.

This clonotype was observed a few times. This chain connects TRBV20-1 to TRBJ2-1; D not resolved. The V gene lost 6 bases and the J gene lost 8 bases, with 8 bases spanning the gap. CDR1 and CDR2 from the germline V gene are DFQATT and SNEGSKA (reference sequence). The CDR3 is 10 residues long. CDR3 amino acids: CSAVDHEQFF. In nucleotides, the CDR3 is TGCAGTGCGGTAGACCATGAGCAGTTCTTC.

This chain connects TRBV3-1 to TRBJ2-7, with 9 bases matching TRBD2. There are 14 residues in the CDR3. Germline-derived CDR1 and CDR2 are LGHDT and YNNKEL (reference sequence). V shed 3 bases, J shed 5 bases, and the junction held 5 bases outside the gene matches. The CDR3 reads CASSQVGTSNEQYF. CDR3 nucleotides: TGTGCCAGCAGCCAGGTCGGGACTAGCAACGAGCAGTACTTC.

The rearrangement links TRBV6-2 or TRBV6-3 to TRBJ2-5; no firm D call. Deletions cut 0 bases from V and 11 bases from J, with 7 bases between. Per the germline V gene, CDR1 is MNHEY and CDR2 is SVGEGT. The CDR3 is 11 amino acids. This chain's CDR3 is CASSYSYWQYF. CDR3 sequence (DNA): TGTGCCAGCAGTTACTCGTACTGGCAGTACTTC.